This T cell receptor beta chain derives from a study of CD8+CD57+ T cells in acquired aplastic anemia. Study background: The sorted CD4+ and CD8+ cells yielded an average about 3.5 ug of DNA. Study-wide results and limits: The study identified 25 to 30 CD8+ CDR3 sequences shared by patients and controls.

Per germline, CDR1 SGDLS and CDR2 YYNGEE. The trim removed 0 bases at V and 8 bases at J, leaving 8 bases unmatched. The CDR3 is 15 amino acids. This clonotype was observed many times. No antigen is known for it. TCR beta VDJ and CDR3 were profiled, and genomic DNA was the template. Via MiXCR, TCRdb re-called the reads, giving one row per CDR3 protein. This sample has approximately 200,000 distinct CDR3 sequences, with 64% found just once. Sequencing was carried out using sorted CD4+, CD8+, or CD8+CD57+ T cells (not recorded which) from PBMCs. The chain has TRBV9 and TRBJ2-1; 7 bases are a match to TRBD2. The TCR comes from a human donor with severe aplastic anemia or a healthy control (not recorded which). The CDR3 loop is CASSVGAGWPDEQFF. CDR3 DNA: TGTGCCAGCAGCGTAGGAGCGGGGTGGCCCGATGAGCAGTTCTTC.